The 5 T cell receptor beta chains listed next were all sequenced from one sample in a study of early stage breast cancer tumors. Generated by immunoSEQ multiplex PCR, the TCRdb table keeps only in-frame clones and is missing some. This sample has under 45,000 clones, with about 78% found just once. Sequencing was done on a sample of blood. These receptor sequences come from a person aged 45-60 years with breast cancer.

The chain employs TRBV6-5 and TRBJ1-3; 9 bases align to TRBD1. This CDR3 has 15 residues. The junction had 4 bases not matched to a gene; V was cut back by 6 bases and J by 1 base. Germline V lookup: CDR1 MNHEY, CDR2 SVGAGI. CDR3 protein: CASREQGASGNTIYF. The CDR3, as DNA: TGTGCCAGCAGGGAACAGGGGGCTTCTGGAAACACCATATATTTT.

V and J are TRBV29-1 and TRBJ2-5; D gene unclear. This CDR3 contains 12 residues. The V gene lost 6 bases and the J gene lost 5 bases, with 13 bases spanning the gap. CDR1 is SQVTM and CDR2 is ANQGSEA in the germline V gene. CDR3 sequence: CSVLLTGETQYF. The CDR3, as DNA: TGCAGCGTCCTACTGACCGGGGAGACCCAGTACTTC.

The chain links TRBV7-2 to TRBJ1-1, with D uncertain. Germline assignment: CDR1 SGHTA and CDR2 FQGNSA. This CDR3 spans 13 amino acids. V was shortened by 3 bases and J by 5 bases, with 10 bases between the two germline ends. CDR3: CASSFTVRTEAFF. The CDR3 DNA reads TGTGCCAGCAGCTTTACAGTTCGAACTGAAGCTTTCTTT.

The V call is TRBV2, the J call TRBJ2-1, with 7 bases fitting TRBD1. CDR1 and CDR2 (germline): SNHLY, FYNNEI. This CDR3 has 16 residues. V gave up 4 bases and J gave up 2 bases; unmatched junction bases: 8. CDR3: CASSGIRDRTYNEQFF. In DNA, the CDR3 is TGTGCCAGCAGTGGAATTCGGGACAGAACCTACAATGAGCAGTTCTTC.

The chain employs TRBV25-1 and TRBJ2-1, with D maybe TRBD2 (6 bases). The CDR3 loop spans 15 amino acids. Germline V gives CDR1 MGHDK, CDR2 SYGVNS. With 8 bases removed from V and 0 bases from J, the gap between germline ends came to 14 bases. The CDR3 bases are TGTGCCAGCGGCGGGGCAGGGAGCTCCTACAATGAGCAGTTCTTC. This gives the protein CASGGAGSSYNEQFF. The whole variable domain, filled in from reference TRBV25-1 and TRBJ2-1, reads EADIYQTPRYLVIGTGKKITLECSQTMGHDKMYWYQQDPGMELHLIHYSYGVNSTEKGDLSSESTVSRIRTEHFPLTLESARPSHTSQYLCASGGAGSSYNEQFFGPGTRLTVL.